At least ten counts were recorded for the clone carrying this TCR beta chain. The data stem from a study of T cells after yellow fever vaccination. Template-switching 5'RACE yielded the TCR cDNA; a universal primer site and UMIs were added in the process. TCRdb re-called the 5' RACE reads through MiXCR, storing one row per CDR3 protein. The sample gives approximately 180,000 distinct CDR3 sequences, 6.2% of which show up once; just under 3% is in the top ten. Sequences were derived from CD4+ T cells sorted from PBMCs, sampled on the day of the first yellow fever vaccination. This sequence originates from a man between 18 and 29 years old who received the YFV17D yellow fever vaccine.

CDR3 DNA: TGTGCCAGCAGCCCAACAGGGGGGGCAGGGGAGACCCAGTACTTC. Amino acid sequence: CASSPTGGAGETQYF. The chain combines TRBV11-2 with TRBJ2-5; D is perhaps TRBD1 (8 bases). Looked up from germline, CDR1 is SGHAT and CDR2 is FQNNGV. This CDR3 spans 15 amino acids. V was shortened by 5 bases and J by 5 bases, with 18 bases between the two germline ends.